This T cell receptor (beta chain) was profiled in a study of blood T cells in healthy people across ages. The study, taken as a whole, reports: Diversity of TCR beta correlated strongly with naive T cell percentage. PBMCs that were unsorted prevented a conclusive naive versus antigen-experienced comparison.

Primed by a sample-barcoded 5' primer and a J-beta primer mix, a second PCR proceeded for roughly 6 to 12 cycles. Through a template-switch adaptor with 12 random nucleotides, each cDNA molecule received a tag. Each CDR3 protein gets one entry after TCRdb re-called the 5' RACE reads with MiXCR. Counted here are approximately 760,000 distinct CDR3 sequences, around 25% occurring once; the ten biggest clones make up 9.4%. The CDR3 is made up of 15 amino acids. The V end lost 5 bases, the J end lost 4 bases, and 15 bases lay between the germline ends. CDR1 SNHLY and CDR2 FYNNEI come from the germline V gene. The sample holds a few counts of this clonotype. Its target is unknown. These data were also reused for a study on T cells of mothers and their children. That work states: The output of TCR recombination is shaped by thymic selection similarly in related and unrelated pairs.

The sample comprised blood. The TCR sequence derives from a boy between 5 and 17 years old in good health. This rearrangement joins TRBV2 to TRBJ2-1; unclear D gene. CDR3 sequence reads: CASSIAARLYNEQFF. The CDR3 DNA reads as TGTGCCAGCAGTATAGCAGCAAGGCTATACAATGAGCAGTTCTTC. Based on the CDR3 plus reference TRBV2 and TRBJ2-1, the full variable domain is EPEVTQTPSHQVTQMGQEVILRCVPISNHLYFYWYRQILGQKVEFLVSFYNNEISEKSEIFDDQFSVERPDGSNFTLKIRSTKLEDSAMYFCASSIAARLYNEQFFGPGTRLTVL.